This T cell receptor (beta chain) was sequenced for a study of identical twins. Whole-study findings and limits: Twin pairs had excess sharing that was weaker in beta out-of-frame sequences. Shared out-of-frame alpha sequences (those common to twins) showed excess low generation probability.

In the case of this clonotype: The antigen is unknown.

Germline values: CDR1 SGHDN, CDR2 FVKESK. J lost 5 bases, V lost 4 bases, and 12 bases had no gene match. The CDR3 is 18 residues long. TCRdb reprocessed the 5' RACE reads via MiXCR and lists one record per CDR3 protein. Of around 280,000 distinct CDR3 sequences listed, under 9.5% are singletons. These data were also filed under a second study, of yellow fever vaccine responses in identical twins. As that report states: Reported findings indicate that twins' vaccine T cell responses seemed partially convergent, partially personalized.

Sequencing was performed on memory (CD45RO+) T cells sorted from blood. This chain connects TRBV14 to TRBJ2-5, with 14 positions matching TRBD2. The sequence was collected from a woman in her late teens or twenties in good health. CDR3 loop: CASSPRLAGGLVGETQYF. The CDR3 DNA reads TGTGCCAGCAGCCCCCGACTAGCGGGGGGGCTCGTGGGGGAGACCCAGTACTTC.